This T cell receptor beta chain was sequenced for a study of T cell repertoires in ileal Crohn's disease. This sample's time point: inflamed ileum from the surgical specimen. Sequencing was performed with immunoSEQ multiplex PCR; in TCRdb, only in-frame clones are kept and a portion is missing. The repertoire holds 13,000 or so clones, with less than 80% as singletons. CDR3 size: 14 residues. CDR1 and CDR2 from the germline V gene are SGHVS and FNYEAQ. Trimming took 10 bases from V and 9 from J, leaving 22 bases between them. The origin of this receptor is an adult with Crohn's disease. The specimen sequenced was ileal tissue. The genes are TRBV7-6 and TRBJ2-1; the D call may be TRBD1 or TRBD2 (5 bases each). In nucleotides, the CDR3 is TGTGCCACCACCTGGGACGCTCAGGTTGGTGAGCAGTTCTTC. Its protein product is CATTWDAQVGEQFF.